A single sample gave rise to the 20 T cell receptor beta chains below, sequenced in a study of shared clonotypes between healthy human individuals. Libraries were prepared by immunoSEQ multiplex PCR; TCRdb keeps only in-frame clonotypes and omits some of them. Of roughly 2,300,000 clones listed, 85% to 95% are singletons. The specimen sequenced was naive CD4+ T cells from PBMCs. Noted subset: CD45RA+ positively selected. The receptors were sampled from a man younger than 35 in good health. Some clones in this sample may be carry-over from other donors' samples.

J is TRBJ2-1 and V is TRBV27, with 7 bases identical to TRBD2. CDR1 and CDR2 from the germline V gene are MNHEY and SMNVEV (reference sequence). The CDR3 runs 16 residues. V shed 5 bases, J shed 2 bases, and the junction held 9 bases outside the gene matches. The CDR3 spells CASSRRASGAYNEQFF. The CDR3 DNA sequence: TGTGCCAGCAGTCGAAGGGCTAGCGGCGCCTACAATGAGCAGTTCTTC.

The chain recombines TRBV30 with TRBJ1-1, with a tentative D call TRBD1 (6 bases). This CDR3 region has 16 residues. Trimming removed 3 bases at V and 3 bases at J, with 20 bases between. CDR1 GTSNPN and CDR2 SVGIG come from the germline V gene (reference sequence). The CDR3 DNA follows: TGTGCCTGGAGCGTGAATTTGGGGGGCGCGTACACTGAAGCTTTCTTT. As protein: CAWSVNLGGAYTEAFF. The entire variable domain, with the rest obtained from reference TRBV30 and TRBJ1-1, is as follows: SQTIHQWPATLVQPVGSPLSLECTVEGTSNPNLYWYRQAAGRGLQLLFYSVGIGQISSEVPQNLSASRPQDRQFILSSKKLLLSDSGFYLCAWSVNLGGAYTEAFFGQGTRLTVV.

The rearrangement links TRBV2 to TRBJ2-1; 8 bases match TRBD2. The CDR3 has 18 amino acids. V was pared by 11 bases and J by 6 bases, with 24 bases of the junction left unmatched. CDR1 SNHLY and CDR2 FYNNEI come from the germline V gene. The chain's CDR3 is CAAWGASGLVSSANEQFF. The CDR3 DNA is TGTGCCGCCTGGGGGGCGTCGGGACTAGTGAGCTCGGCCAATGAGCAGTTCTTC.

This clone was observed once. This sequence joins TRBV5-1 and TRBJ1-4; tentative D call: TRBD1 (6 bases). The ends were cut back, 4 bases at V and 6 bases at J, with 19 bases in the middle. In germline, CDR1 is SGHRS, CDR2 YFSETQ. The CDR3 covers 16 residues. The CDR3 loop reads CASSHQTGHGDEKLFF. The CDR3 DNA follows: TGCGCCAGCAGCCACCAGACAGGTCATGGGGATGAAAAACTGTTTTTT.

The chain is built from TRBV7-9 and TRBJ2-3; possibly TRBD1 for D (5 bases). The CDR3 is 16 amino acids. V was shortened by 3 bases and J by 1 base, with 14 bases between the two germline ends. The V gene's germline CDR1 is SEHNR and CDR2 FQNEAQ (reference sequence). The CDR3 region has the DNA TGTGCCAGCAGCTTGGGGCGACTTAGGGGCACAGATACGCAGTATTTT. It codes for CASSLGRLRGTDTQYF.

The gene calls are TRBV7-3 and TRBJ1-1; 8 bases map to TRBD1. Germline V CDR1 and CDR2: SGHTA, FQGTGA. The CDR3 spans 15 residues. V trimming: 1 base; J trimming: 3 bases; junction bases outside the gene matches: 4. The CDR3 protein is CASSLSRGQHTEAFF. CDR3 coding DNA: TGTGCCAGCAGCTTAAGCAGGGGGCAGCACACTGAAGCTTTCTTT. Combining the CDR3 with reference TRBV7-3 and TRBJ1-1 gives the whole variable domain GAGVSQTPSNKVTEKGKYVELRCDPISGHTALYWYRQSLGQGPEFLIYFQGTGAADDSGLPNDRFFAVRPEGSVSTLKIQRTERGDSAVYLCASSLSRGQHTEAFFGQGTRLTVV.

The chain uses TRBV18 and TRBJ2-5; 8 nucleotides match TRBD1. This CDR3 has 17 amino acids. Germline V gene sequence: CDR1 KGHSH, CDR2 LQKENI. V gave up 1 base and J gave up 5 bases; unmatched junction bases: 12. CDR3 coding DNA: TGTGCCAGCTCACCACAGAGTCAGGGGGCAGATTCGGAGACCCAGTACTTC. Protein product: CASSPQSQGADSETQYF.

The chain carries TRBV28 and TRBJ2-1; D gene unclear. CDR3 length: 16 residues. The germline V gene has CDR1 MDHEN and CDR2 SYDVKM. Trimming removed 1 base at V and 0 bases at J, with 10 bases between. The CDR3 region is CASSLFRSNSYNEQFF. CDR3 sequence (DNA): TGTGCCAGCAGTTTATTTCGGTCCAACTCCTACAATGAGCAGTTCTTC.

V and J are TRBV5-4 and TRBJ2-7, with D perhaps TRBD1 (6 bases). Deletions cut 0 bases from V and 2 bases from J, with 9 bases between. CDR1 SGHNT and CDR2 YYREEE come from the germline V gene (reference sequence). The length of the CDR3 is 14 residues. CDR3 residues: CASSLGGGPYEQYF. CDR3 nucleotide sequence: TGTGCCAGCAGCTTGGGTGGGGGCCCCTACGAGCAGTACTTC. The full variable domain, its missing parts supplied by reference TRBV5-4 and TRBJ2-7, is ETGVTQSPTHLIKTRGQQVTLRCSSQSGHNTVSWYQQALGQGPQFIFQYYREEENGRGNFPPRFSGLQFPNYSSELNVNALELDDSALYLCASSLGGGPYEQYFGPGTRLTVT.

This clone has only one observation. The gene calls are TRBV7-6 and TRBJ1-3; D not resolved. There are 13 residues in the CDR3. V lost 4 bases and J lost 0, with 4 bases in between. From germline, CDR1 is SGHVS and CDR2 FNYEAQ. This chain's CDR3 is CASSSDSGNTIYF. The CDR3 bases are TGTGCCAGCAGCTCGGACTCTGGAAACACCATATATTTT.

This chain connects TRBV11-2 to TRBJ1-5; no clear D. Germline V lookup: CDR1 SGHAT, CDR2 FQNNGV. The V and J ends lost 5 bases and 11 bases respectively, with 16 bases between them. The CDR3 is 13 amino acids. The CDR3 region has the DNA TGTGCCAGCAGCCCGATCGGGCAAGTGACCCAGCATTTT. Encoded protein: CASSPIGQVTQHF.

Details on this clone: At one boundary the junction diverges from the germline segment, which might be a read error. This rearrangement joins TRBV10-3 to TRBJ1-2; D is uncertain. CDR3 size: 14 residues. Germline V gene data show CDR1 as ENHRY and CDR2 as SYGVKD. CDR3 DNA: TGTGCCATCAGGGCCGGGAACCTACAACCGCGGACGTACTTC. Amino acid sequence: CAIRAGNLQPRTYF.

The rearrangement links TRBV25-1 to TRBJ2-2; 7 bases are a match to TRBD1. V was pared by 1 base and J by 5 bases, with 4 bases of the junction left unmatched. Germline CDR1 reads MGHDK; CDR2 reads SYGVNS. CDR3 length: 15 amino acids. The CDR3 DNA is TGTGCCAGCAGTGAATGGCAGGGGGAGACCGGGGAGCTGTTTTTT. Residues: CASSEWQGETGELFF.

The gene calls are TRBV6-6 and TRBJ2-3, with TRBD2 as a possible D gene (7 bases). The germline V and J ends were trimmed by 6 bases and 5 bases, with 15 bases remaining between them. The CDR3 extends over 14 amino acids. Germline lookup yields CDR1 MNHNY and CDR2 SVGAGI (reference sequence). DNA of the CDR3: TGTGCCAGCAGGTCCGGGGGGCGGATAGATACGCAGTATTTT. It encodes CASRSGGRIDTQYF.

This chain uses TRBV28 with TRBJ2-1, with D perhaps TRBD2 (6 bases). The germline V and J ends were trimmed by 4 bases and 15 bases, with 13 bases remaining between them. Germline V gene lookup returns CDR1 MDHEN and CDR2 SYDVKM. CDR3 length equals 11 residues. For the CDR3, the DNA is TGTGCCAGCAGTTCGGGGACTGTCGGGTTCTTC. Its protein product is CASSSGTVGFF.

The chain has TRBV4-2 and TRBJ1-5; D perhaps matches TRBD1 (5 bases). In germline, CDR1 is LGHNA, CDR2 YNFKEQ. This CDR3 has 16 amino acids. The germline V and J ends were trimmed by 4 bases and 2 bases, with 15 bases remaining between them. The CDR3 DNA sequence: TGTGCCAGCAGCCTTGTCAGGGAAGGGGGCAATCAGCCCCAGCATTTT. It codes for CASSLVREGGNQPQHF.

The chain links TRBV5-1 to TRBJ1-1, with 8 bases matching TRBD1. The CDR3 is 16 amino acids. V was pared by 0 bases and J by 4 bases, with 8 bases of the junction left unmatched. Germline V gene sequence: CDR1 SGHRS, CDR2 YFSETQ. The CDR3 DNA is TGCGCCAGCAGCTTGGAGACAGGGGCGGGCAGCACTGAAGCTTTCTTT. Translating gives CASSLETGAGSTEAFF.

The genes are TRBV29-1 and TRBJ1-3; no firm D call. Trimming cost V 7 bases and J 0 bases, with 10 bases left between them. Looked up from germline, CDR1 is SQVTM and CDR2 is ANQGSEA. The CDR3 totals 13 residues. CDR3 in amino acids: CSARRPSGNTIYF. The CDR3, as DNA: TGCAGCGCACGACGACCCTCTGGAAACACCATATATTTT.

This clone was detected only a few times. The rearrangement joins TRBV28 to TRBJ1-5; D gene ambiguous. The CDR3 has 12 amino acids. The V and J ends lost 6 bases and 7 bases respectively, with 10 bases between them. Germline V gene sequence: CDR1 MDHEN, CDR2 SYDVKM. The CDR3 DNA follows: TGTGCCAGCAGCCTCAATTGGCAGCCCCAGCATTTT. Translating it yields CASSLNWQPQHF.

The rearrangement links TRBV5-8 to TRBJ2-1, with a possible D match to TRBD2 (5 bases). CDR1 SGHTS and CDR2 YDEGEE come from the germline V gene. This CDR3 has 17 amino acids. Trimming cost V 1 base and J 0 bases, with 14 bases left between them. CDR3 residues: CASSLHGGWSSYNEQFF. Written as DNA, the CDR3 is TGTGCCAGCAGCTTGCATGGAGGCTGGAGCTCCTACAATGAGCAGTTCTTC.